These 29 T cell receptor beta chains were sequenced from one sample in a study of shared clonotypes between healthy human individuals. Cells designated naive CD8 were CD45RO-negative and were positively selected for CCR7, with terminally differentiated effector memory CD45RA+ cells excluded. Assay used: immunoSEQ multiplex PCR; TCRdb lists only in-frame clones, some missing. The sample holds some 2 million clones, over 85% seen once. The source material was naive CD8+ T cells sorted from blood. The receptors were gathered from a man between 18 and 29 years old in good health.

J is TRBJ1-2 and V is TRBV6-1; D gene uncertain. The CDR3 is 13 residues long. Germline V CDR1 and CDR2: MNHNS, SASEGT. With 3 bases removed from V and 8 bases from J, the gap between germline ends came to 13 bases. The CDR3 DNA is TGTGCCAGCAGTGAGGACGGAGGAGCCGGCTACACCTTC. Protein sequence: CASSEDGGAGYTF.

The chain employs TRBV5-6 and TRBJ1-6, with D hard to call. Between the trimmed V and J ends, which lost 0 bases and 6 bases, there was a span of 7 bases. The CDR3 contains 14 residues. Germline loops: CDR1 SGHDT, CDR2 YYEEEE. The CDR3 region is CASSLAQFNSPLHF. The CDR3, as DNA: TGTGCCAGCAGCTTGGCTCAGTTTAATTCACCCCTCCACTTT. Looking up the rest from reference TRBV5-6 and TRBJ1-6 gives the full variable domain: DAGVTQSPTHLIKTRGQQVTLRCSPKSGHDTVSWYQQALGQGPQFIFQYYEEEERQRGNFPDRFSGHQFPNYSSELNVNALLLGDSALYLCASSLAQFNSPLHFGNGTRLTVT.

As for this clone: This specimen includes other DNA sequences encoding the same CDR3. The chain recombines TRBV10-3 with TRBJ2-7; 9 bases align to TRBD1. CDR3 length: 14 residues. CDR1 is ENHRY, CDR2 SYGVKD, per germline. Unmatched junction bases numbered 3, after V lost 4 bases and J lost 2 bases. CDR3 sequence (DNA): TGTGCCATCAGTGCGGGGACAGGGACCTACGAGCAGTACTTC. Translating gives CAISAGTGTYEQYF.

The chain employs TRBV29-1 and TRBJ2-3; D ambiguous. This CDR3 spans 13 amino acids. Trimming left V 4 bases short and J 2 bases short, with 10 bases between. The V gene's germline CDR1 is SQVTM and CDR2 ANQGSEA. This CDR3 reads CSVATSVTDTQYF. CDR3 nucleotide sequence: TGCAGCGTTGCTACCAGTGTCACAGATACGCAGTATTTT.

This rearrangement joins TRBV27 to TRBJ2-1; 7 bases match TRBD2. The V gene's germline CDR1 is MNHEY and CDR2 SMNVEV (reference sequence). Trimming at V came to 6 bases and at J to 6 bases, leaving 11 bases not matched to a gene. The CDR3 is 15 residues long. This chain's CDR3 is CASRLLGGGGNEQFF. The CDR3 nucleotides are TGTGCCAGCAGGCTACTGGGGGGGGGTGGCAATGAGCAGTTCTTC.

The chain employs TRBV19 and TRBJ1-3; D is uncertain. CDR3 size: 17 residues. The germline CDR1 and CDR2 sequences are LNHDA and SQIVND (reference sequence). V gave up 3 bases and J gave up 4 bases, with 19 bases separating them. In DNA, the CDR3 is TGTGCCAGTAGTATTTACGAGGGCGCGGGGTACGGAAACACCATATATTTT. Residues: CASSIYEGAGYGNTIYF.

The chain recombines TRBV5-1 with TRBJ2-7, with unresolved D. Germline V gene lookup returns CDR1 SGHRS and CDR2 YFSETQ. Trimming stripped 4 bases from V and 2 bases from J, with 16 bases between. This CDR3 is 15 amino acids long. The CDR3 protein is CASSGSPADPYEQYF. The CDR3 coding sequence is TGCGCCAGCAGCGGGTCCCCGGCGGATCCCTACGAGCAGTACTTC.

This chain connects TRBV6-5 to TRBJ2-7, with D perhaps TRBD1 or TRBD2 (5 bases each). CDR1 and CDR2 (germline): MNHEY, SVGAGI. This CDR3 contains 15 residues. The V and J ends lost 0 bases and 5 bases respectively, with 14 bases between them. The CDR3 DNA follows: TGTGCCAGCAGTTACTCGATGGGGGAGCTGAACGAGCAGTACTTC. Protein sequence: CASSYSMGELNEQYF.

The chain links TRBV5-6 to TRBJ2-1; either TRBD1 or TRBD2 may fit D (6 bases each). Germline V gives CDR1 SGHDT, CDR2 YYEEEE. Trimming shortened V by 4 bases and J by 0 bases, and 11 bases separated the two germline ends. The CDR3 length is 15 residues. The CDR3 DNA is TGTGCCAGCAGCCTCGGGGGCGACTCCTACAATGAGCAGTTCTTC. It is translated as CASSLGGDSYNEQFF.

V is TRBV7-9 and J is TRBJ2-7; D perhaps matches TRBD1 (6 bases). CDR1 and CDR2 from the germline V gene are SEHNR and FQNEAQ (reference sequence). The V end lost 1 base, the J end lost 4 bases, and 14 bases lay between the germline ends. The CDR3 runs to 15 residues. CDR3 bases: TGTGCCAGCAGCTTAGGAAGGGGGTTAGGGTACGAGCAGTACTTC. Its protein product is CASSLGRGLGYEQYF.

The CDR3 spells CASSLETGYGYTF. CDR3 coding DNA: TGTGCCAGCAGCTTAGAGACAGGCTATGGCTACACCTTC. The J gene is TRBJ1-2, the V gene TRBV7-9; D perhaps matches TRBD1 (6 bases). Trimming took off 1 base at V and 4 bases at J, with 7 bases between the two ends. The CDR3 extends over 13 amino acids. Germline CDR1 reads SEHNR; CDR2 reads FQNEAQ (reference sequence).

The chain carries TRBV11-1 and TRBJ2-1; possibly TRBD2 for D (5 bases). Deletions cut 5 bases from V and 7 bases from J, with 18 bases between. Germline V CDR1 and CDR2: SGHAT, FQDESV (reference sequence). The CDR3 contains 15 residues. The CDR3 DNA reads TGTGCCAGCAGCCGCGGAGGCGGCGGTGGGAATGAGCAGTTCTTC. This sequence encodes CASSRGGGGGNEQFF.

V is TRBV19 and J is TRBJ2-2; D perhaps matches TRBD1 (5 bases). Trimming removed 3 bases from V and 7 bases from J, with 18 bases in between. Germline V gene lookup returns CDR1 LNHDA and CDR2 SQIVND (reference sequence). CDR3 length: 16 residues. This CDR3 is CASSMARALTSGELFF. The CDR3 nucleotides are TGTGCCAGTAGTATGGCCAGGGCCCTAACGAGCGGGGAGCTGTTTTTT.

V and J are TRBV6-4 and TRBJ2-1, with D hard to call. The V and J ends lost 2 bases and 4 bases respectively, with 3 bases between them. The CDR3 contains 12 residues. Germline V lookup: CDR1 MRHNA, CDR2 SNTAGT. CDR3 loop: CASSDVYNEQFF. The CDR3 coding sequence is TGTGCCAGCAGTGACGTGTACAATGAGCAGTTCTTC.

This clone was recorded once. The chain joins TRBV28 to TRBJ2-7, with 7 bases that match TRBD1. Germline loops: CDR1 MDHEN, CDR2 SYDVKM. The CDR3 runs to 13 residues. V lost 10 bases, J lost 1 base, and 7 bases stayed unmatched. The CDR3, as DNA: TGTGCCACCGACCAGGGGGAGTCCTACGAGCAGTACTTC. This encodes CATDQGESYEQYF.

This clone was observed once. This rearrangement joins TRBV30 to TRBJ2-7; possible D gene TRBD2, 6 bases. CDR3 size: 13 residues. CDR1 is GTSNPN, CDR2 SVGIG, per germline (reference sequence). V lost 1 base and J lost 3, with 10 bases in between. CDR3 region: CAWSGDGGYEQYF. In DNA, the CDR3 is TGTGCCTGGAGTGGTGACGGGGGCTACGAGCAGTACTTC.

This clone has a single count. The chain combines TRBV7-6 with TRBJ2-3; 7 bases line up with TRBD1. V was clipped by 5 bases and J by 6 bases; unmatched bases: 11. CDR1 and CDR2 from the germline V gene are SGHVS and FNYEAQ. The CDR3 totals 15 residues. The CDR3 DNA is TGTGCCAGCAGCCGCCGGGACAGCCGAGGGGATACGCAGTATTTT. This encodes CASSRRDSRGDTQYF.

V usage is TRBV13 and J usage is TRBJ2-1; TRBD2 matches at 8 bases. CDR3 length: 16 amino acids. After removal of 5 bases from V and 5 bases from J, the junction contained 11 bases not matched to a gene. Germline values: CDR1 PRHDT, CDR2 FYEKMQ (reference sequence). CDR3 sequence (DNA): TGTGCCAGCAGCCCTCTAGAGCGGGAGCCCCACAATGAGCAGTTCTTC. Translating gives CASSPLEREPHNEQFF.

The CDR3 loop reads CASSPNPGGDSPLHF. CDR3 nucleotides: TGTGCCAGCAGCCCAAATCCAGGGGGCGATTCACCCCTCCACTTT. The gene calls are TRBV7-9 and TRBJ1-6; 8 bases fit TRBD1. Germline V gene lookup returns CDR1 SEHNR and CDR2 FQNEAQ (reference sequence). The CDR3 loop spans 15 amino acids. Trimming at V came to 5 bases and at J to 8 bases, leaving 8 bases not matched to a gene.

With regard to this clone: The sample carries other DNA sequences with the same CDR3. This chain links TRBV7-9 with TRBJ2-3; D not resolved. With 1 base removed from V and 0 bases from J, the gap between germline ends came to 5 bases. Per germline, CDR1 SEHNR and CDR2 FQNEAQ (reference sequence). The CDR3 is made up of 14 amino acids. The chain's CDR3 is CASSLVASTDTQYF. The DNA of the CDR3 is TGTGCCAGCAGCTTAGTCGCTAGCACAGATACGCAGTATTTT.

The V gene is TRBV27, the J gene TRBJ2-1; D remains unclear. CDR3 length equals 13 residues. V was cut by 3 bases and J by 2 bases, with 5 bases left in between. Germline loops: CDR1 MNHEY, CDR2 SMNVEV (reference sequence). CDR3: CASSLATYNEQFF. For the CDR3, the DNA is TGTGCCAGCAGTTTGGCCACCTACAATGAGCAGTTCTTC.

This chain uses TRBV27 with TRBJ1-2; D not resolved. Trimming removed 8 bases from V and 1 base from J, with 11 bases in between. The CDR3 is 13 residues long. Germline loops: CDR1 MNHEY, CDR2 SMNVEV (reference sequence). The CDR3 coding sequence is TGTGCCAGCGGCGAGGCCCTTAACTATGGCTACACCTTC. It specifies CASGEALNYGYTF.

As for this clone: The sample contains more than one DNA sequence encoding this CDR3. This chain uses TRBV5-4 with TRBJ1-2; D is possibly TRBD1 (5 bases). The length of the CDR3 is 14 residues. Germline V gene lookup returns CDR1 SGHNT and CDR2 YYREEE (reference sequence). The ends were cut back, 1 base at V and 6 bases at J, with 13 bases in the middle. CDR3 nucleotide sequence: TGTGCCAGCAGCTTGATTGGGCAGGGCGATGGCTACACCTTC. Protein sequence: CASSLIGQGDGYTF. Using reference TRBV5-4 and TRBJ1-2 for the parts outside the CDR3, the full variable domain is ETGVTQSPTHLIKTRGQQVTLRCSSQSGHNTVSWYQQALGQGPQFIFQYYREEENGRGNFPPRFSGLQFPNYSSELNVNALELDDSALYLCASSLIGQGDGYTFGSGTRLTVV.

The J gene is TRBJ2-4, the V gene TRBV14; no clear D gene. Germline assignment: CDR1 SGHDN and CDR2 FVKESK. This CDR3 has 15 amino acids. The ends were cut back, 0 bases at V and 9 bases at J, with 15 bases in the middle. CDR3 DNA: TGTGCCAGCAGCCAAGATACCGGTCCGGCTGCCATTCAGTACTTC. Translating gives CASSQDTGPAAIQYF. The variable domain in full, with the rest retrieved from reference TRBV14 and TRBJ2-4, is EAGVTQFPSHSVIEKGQTVTLRCDPISGHDNLYWYRRVMGKEIKFLLHFVKESKQDESGMPNNRFLAERTGGTYSTLKVQPAELEDSGVYFCASSQDTGPAAIQYFGAGTRLSVL.

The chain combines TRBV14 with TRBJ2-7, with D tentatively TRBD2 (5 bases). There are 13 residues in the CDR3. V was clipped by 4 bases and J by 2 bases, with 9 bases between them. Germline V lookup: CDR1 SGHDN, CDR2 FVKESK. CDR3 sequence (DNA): TGTGCCAGCAGCCCCTGGGAGACCTACGAGCAGTACTTC. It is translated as CASSPWETYEQYF.

In DNA, the CDR3 is TGCGCCAGCAGCCAAGACGAGACGAACACTGAAGCTTTCTTT. As protein: CASSQDETNTEAFF. V is TRBV4-1 and J is TRBJ1-1; no reliable D call. Between the trimmed V and J ends, which lost 0 bases and 1 base, there was a span of 6 bases. CDR1 MGHRA and CDR2 YSYEKL come from the germline V gene. The CDR3 totals 14 residues.

The CDR3 bases are TGCGCCAGCAGCCAAGCAGCGGAAGGAGAGGGCAATGAGCAGTTCTTC. Amino acid sequence: CASSQAAEGEGNEQFF. The genes are TRBV4-3 and TRBJ2-1, with D possibly TRBD2 on 5 matching bases. The CDR3 runs to 16 residues. Trimming took off 1 base at V and 6 bases at J, with 16 bases between the two ends. Germline V gives CDR1 LGHNA, CDR2 YSLEER.

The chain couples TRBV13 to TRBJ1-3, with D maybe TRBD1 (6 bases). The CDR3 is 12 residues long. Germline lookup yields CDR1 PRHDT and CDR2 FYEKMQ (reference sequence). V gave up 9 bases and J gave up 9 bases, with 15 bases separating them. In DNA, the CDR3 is TGTGCCAGTTCTGGACAGAGAGGCACCATATATTTT. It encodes CASSGQRGTIYF. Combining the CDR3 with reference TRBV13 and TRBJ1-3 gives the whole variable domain AAGVIQSPRHLIKEKRETATLKCYPIPRHDTVYWYQQGPGQDPQFLISFYEKMQSDKGSIPDRFSAQQFSDYHSELNMSSLELGDSALYFCASSGQRGTIYFGEGSWLTVV.

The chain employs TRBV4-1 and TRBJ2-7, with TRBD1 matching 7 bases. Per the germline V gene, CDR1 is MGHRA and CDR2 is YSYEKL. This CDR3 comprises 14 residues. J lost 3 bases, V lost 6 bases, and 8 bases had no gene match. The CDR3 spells CASSRLTGNYEQYF. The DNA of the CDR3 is TGCGCCAGCAGTAGGCTGACAGGGAACTACGAGCAGTACTTC.